These 8 T cell receptor beta chains came from one sample sequenced in a study of radiation and T cells in renal cell carcinoma. Regarding time point: blood 4 weeks post-SBRT, at nephrectomy. As for treatment: 15 Gy SBRT to primary tumor, nephrectomy 4 weeks later. Profiling relied on immunoSEQ multiplex PCR, and the TCRdb table lists in-frame clones only, not all of them. The table has approximately 92,000 clones, approximately 80% seen once. Sample: blood, taken from a patient whose treatment included radiotherapy and nephrectomy. These receptor sequences come from a man aged 50-60 years with renal cell carcinoma.

The chain links TRBV27 to TRBJ2-4, with D perhaps TRBD2 (6 bases). Germline V gene lookup returns CDR1 MNHEY and CDR2 SMNVEV (reference sequence). V was shortened by 8 bases and J by 8 bases, with 16 bases between the two germline ends. The CDR3 consists of 13 residues. CDR3 in amino acids: CASGLAGRDIQYF. The CDR3 DNA is TGTGCCAGCGGACTGGCGGGGCGGGACATTCAGTACTTC.

The chain recombines TRBV4-1 with TRBJ1-3; D not resolved. The germline V and J ends were trimmed by 0 bases and 5 bases, with 11 bases remaining between them. The CDR3 has 15 residues. Per the germline V gene, CDR1 is MGHRA and CDR2 is YSYEKL. In DNA, the CDR3 is TGCGCCAGCAGCCAAGAAGGGTCAGGCAGAAACACCATATATTTT. Translation gives CASSQEGSGRNTIYF.

This clone was picked up one time. V gene TRBV4-1 combines with J gene TRBJ2-1; 7 positions match TRBD2. V trimming: 0 bases; J trimming: 3 bases; junction bases outside the gene matches: 5. Germline CDR1 reads MGHRA; CDR2 reads YSYEKL. This CDR3 has 16 residues. In DNA, the CDR3 is TGCGCCAGCAGCCAAGATTGGGGGGGGAGCTACAATGAGCAGTTCTTC. This sequence encodes CASSQDWGGSYNEQFF.

This chain joins TRBV7-3 and TRBJ2-2; D possibly corresponds to TRBD2 (5 bases). Germline V lookup: CDR1 SGHTA, CDR2 FQGTGA. Deletions cut 2 bases from V and 0 bases from J, with 10 bases between. This CDR3 contains 16 residues. The CDR3 bases are TGTGCCAGCAGCTTACTGGCGGAGGCGAACACCGGGGAGCTGTTTTTT. Translated: CASSLLAEANTGELFF.

The gene calls are TRBV2 and TRBJ1-5, with D possibly being TRBD1 (5 bases). This CDR3 contains 15 residues. Germline-derived CDR1 and CDR2 are SNHLY and FYNNEI. The ends were cut back, 6 bases at V and 0 bases at J, with 12 bases in the middle. Written as DNA, the CDR3 is TGTGCCAGCAGGGCCCGGGGGGATAGCAATCAGCCCCAGCATTTT. Residues: CASRARGDSNQPQHF. Variable domain in full (rest from reference TRBV2 and TRBJ1-5): EPEVTQTPSHQVTQMGQEVILRCVPISNHLYFYWYRQILGQKVEFLVSFYNNEISEKSEIFDDQFSVERPDGSNFTLKIRSTKLEDSAMYFCASRARGDSNQPQHFGDGTRLSIL.

The CDR3 region is CASSRFRDRVHEQFF. The CDR3 DNA reads TGTGCCAGCAGCCGCTTCCGGGACAGGGTCCATGAGCAGTTCTTC. The V and J genes are TRBV11-2 and TRBJ2-1; 9 nucleotides match TRBD1. The CDR3 has 15 residues. Germline loops: CDR1 SGHAT, CDR2 FQNNGV. Germline trimming cut 5 bases from V and 8 bases from J; bases unmatched to any gene: 10.

This sequence joins TRBV7-6 and TRBJ2-1, with D possibly TRBD2 on 5 matching bases. Trimming removed 1 base at V and 4 bases at J, with 11 bases between. This CDR3 has 15 amino acids. Per germline, CDR1 SGHVS and CDR2 FNYEAQ. As DNA, the CDR3 is TGTGCCAGCAGCTTAGGTTTTAGCGATTACAATGAGCAGTTCTTC. Protein sequence: CASSLGFSDYNEQFF.

This chain connects TRBV6-5 to TRBJ2-7, with D possibly being TRBD2 (8 bases). The V end lost 7 bases, the J end lost 2 bases, and 18 bases lay between the germline ends. The CDR3 totals 15 residues. Germline V gene data show CDR1 as MNHEY and CDR2 as SVGAGI. The CDR3 spells CASKQGGGGPYEQYF. In DNA form, the CDR3 reads TGTGCCAGCAAGCAGGGGGGCGGGGGGCCCTACGAGCAGTACTTC.